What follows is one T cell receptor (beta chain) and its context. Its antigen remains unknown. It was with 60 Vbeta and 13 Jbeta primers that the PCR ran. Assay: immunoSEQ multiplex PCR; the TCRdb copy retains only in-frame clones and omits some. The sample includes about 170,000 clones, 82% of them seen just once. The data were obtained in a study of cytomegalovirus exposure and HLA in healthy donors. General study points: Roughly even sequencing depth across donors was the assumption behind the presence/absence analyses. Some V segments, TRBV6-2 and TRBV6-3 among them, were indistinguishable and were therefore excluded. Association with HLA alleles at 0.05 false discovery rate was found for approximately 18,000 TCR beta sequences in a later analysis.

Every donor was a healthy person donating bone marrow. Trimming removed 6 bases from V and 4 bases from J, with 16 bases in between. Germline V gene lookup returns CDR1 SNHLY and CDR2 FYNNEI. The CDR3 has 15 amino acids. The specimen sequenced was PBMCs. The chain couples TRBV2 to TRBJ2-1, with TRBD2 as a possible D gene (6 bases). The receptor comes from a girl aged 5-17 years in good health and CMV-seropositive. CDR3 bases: TGTGCCAGCAGCGCAACCCCTGGAGGGTACAATGAGCAGTTCTTC. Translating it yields CASSATPGGYNEQFF.